This T cell receptor (beta chain) derives from a study of T cells after yellow fever vaccination. Regarding the study as a whole: Booster sampling recovered most clones from primary vaccination (nearly 98% CD4, roughly 86% CD8).

Only a few counts were recorded for this clonotype. Antigen specificity is unknown. TCRdb re-called the 5' RACE reads with MiXCR, one entry per CDR3 protein. The data show 450,000 to 600,000 distinct CDR3 sequences, about a sixth seen once. This CDR3 spans 14 amino acids. Germline V gene lookup returns CDR1 MDHEN and CDR2 SYDVKM. Trimming shortened V by 2 bases and J by 1 base, and 8 bases separated the two germline ends. The rearrangement uses TRBV28 and TRBJ1-1; no firm D call. This receptor was taken from a man aged 18-30 years who received the YFV17D yellow fever vaccine. Source: PBMCs, taken 4 to 6 days after the first yellow fever vaccination. The DNA for the CDR3 is TGTGCCAGCAGTTTAATCCGGGAGAACACTGAAGCTTTCTTT. It specifies CASSLIRENTEAFF.